These 20 T cell receptor beta chains were sequenced from one sample in a study of T cell responses to AZD1222 COVID-19 vaccine. This table comes from immunoSEQ multiplex PCR, and its TCRdb copy is limited to in-frame clones, with some not included. This table has under 60,000 clones, around 84% appearing once. This material consisted of peripheral blood, taken on day 0 of AZD1222 vaccination. The source is an adult in good health.

CDR3 bases: TGTGCCAGTAGTATTCCCGGGCCAAGGGAGACCCAGTACTTC. Translated: CASSIPGPRETQYF. V usage is TRBV19 and J usage is TRBJ2-5, with no clear D. The CDR3 loop spans 14 amino acids. The germline CDR1 and CDR2 sequences are LNHDA and SQIVND (reference sequence). V gave up 3 bases and J gave up 5 bases, with 13 bases separating them.

The chain is built from TRBV3-1 (or the pseudogene TRBV3-2) and TRBJ1-2, with TRBD1 matching over 7 bases. Germline CDR1 and CDR2: LGHDT and YNNKEL (reference sequence). The CDR3 is 14 amino acids. V gave up 0 bases and J gave up 9 bases; unmatched junction bases: 7. The CDR3 nucleotides read TGTGCCAGCAGCCAAGATTGGGACAGCGTGAGCTACACCTTC. Translating it yields CASSQDWDSVSYTF.

V and J are TRBV18 and TRBJ1-4, with a tentative D call TRBD1 (6 bases). CDR1 KGHSH and CDR2 LQKENI come from the germline V gene. CDR3 length equals 18 residues. Deletions cut 2 bases from V and 0 bases from J, with 16 bases between. The CDR3 sequence: CASSPSDRPLSTNEKLFF. CDR3 nucleotides: TGTGCCAGCTCACCAAGCGACAGGCCCCTTTCAACTAATGAAAAACTGTTTTTT.

This clone was seen a few times. The chain uses TRBV29-1 and TRBJ1-2; the D gene is possibly TRBD1 (5 bases). Trimming removed 2 bases from V and 7 bases from J, with 11 bases in between. The CDR3 runs to 12 residues. Per germline, CDR1 SQVTM and CDR2 ANQGSEA. The CDR3 DNA follows: TGCAGCGTTGAAAAGTCAGGGCTTGGCTACACCTTC. This codes for CSVEKSGLGYTF.

This chain connects TRBV6-1 to TRBJ1-2; D possibly corresponds to TRBD1 (5 bases). The CDR3 extends over 15 amino acids. The V gene lost 1 base and the J gene lost 4 bases, with 13 bases spanning the gap. CDR1 and CDR2 (germline): MNHNS, SASEGT. The chain's CDR3 is CASSEGGTAIYGYTF. DNA of the CDR3: TGTGCCAGCAGTGAAGGGGGGACGGCCATCTATGGCTACACCTTC.

The chain couples TRBV25-1 to TRBJ2-2, with D possibly called TRBD1 or TRBD2 (6 bases each). The CDR3 consists of 15 residues. V was shortened by 2 bases and J by 5 bases, with 12 bases between the two germline ends. Germline V gene lookup returns CDR1 MGHDK and CDR2 SYGVNS. DNA for the CDR3: TGTGCCAGCAGTGAAATAGGGGGGCTAACCGGGGAGCTGTTTTTT. It specifies CASSEIGGLTGELFF.

This chain joins TRBV19 and TRBJ1-1; 8 positions agree with TRBD1. The CDR3 has 14 amino acids. Looked up from germline, CDR1 is LNHDA and CDR2 is SQIVND (reference sequence). V lost 6 bases, J lost 6 bases, and 9 bases stayed unmatched. This CDR3 is CASSTTGTGPEAFF. As DNA, the CDR3 is TGTGCCAGTAGCACTACTGGGACAGGCCCTGAAGCTTTCTTT.

This chain connects TRBV18 to TRBJ2-4; D possibly matches TRBD1 or TRBD2 (5 bases each). V was cut by 4 bases and J by 2 bases, with 15 bases left in between. The germline V gene encodes CDR1 KGHSH and CDR2 LQKENI. The CDR3 is made up of 16 amino acids. The CDR3 here is CASSQRDRVTKNIQYF. The CDR3 DNA follows: TGTGCCAGCTCACAACGGGACCGTGTAACCAAAAACATTCAGTACTTC.

The genes are TRBV2 and TRBJ1-4; 9 bases map to TRBD1. This CDR3 comprises 17 residues. Germline lookup yields CDR1 SNHLY and CDR2 FYNNEI. After removal of 1 base from V and 8 bases from J, the junction contained 11 bases not matched to a gene. This chain's CDR3 is CASSEVPGQGQWEKLFF. CDR3 DNA: TGTGCCAGCAGTGAAGTCCCGGGACAGGGTCAGTGGGAAAAACTGTTTTTT.

Of note for this clone: A junction end diverges from the germline sequence, so it may reflect a read error. At the DNA level, this CDR3 is encoded by other sequences in the same sample as well. The V gene is TRBV9, the J gene TRBJ1-1; no firm D call. The CDR3 sequence is 13 residues long. Germline V gene lookup returns CDR1 SGDLS and CDR2 YYNGEE. CDR3: CASSPPLFTEAFF. CDR3 coding DNA: TGTGCCAGCAGCCCCCCTTTGTTCACTGAAGCCTTCTTT.

This rearrangement joins TRBV5-1 to TRBJ1-4, with D perhaps matching TRBD1 (5 bases). Germline CDR1 and CDR2: SGHRS and YFSETQ. The CDR3 sequence is 13 residues long. With 4 bases removed from V and 8 bases from J, the gap between germline ends came to 12 bases. The CDR3 is CASSRGTLEKLFF. In nucleotides, the CDR3 is TGCGCCAGCAGCAGAGGGACTCTCGAAAAACTGTTTTTT.

The chain carries TRBV28 and TRBJ2-1; TRBD2 matches 9 bases. Germline V gene sequence: CDR1 MDHEN, CDR2 SYDVKM. This CDR3 spans 16 amino acids. Unmatched junction bases numbered 7, after V lost 4 bases and J lost 3 bases. This CDR3 is CASSSFSGSSYNEQFF. DNA for the CDR3: TGTGCCAGCAGTTCCTTTAGCGGGAGCAGCTACAATGAGCAGTTCTTC.

The chain couples TRBV19 to TRBJ1-5; D is ambiguous. Trimming took 5 bases from V and 0 from J, leaving 8 bases between them. Germline V gene data show CDR1 as LNHDA and CDR2 as SQIVND (reference sequence). This CDR3 spans 14 amino acids. The CDR3 is CASSVRGSNQPQHF. Here the CDR3 DNA reads TGTGCCAGTAGTGTCCGGGGTAGCAATCAGCCCCAGCATTTT.

V and J are TRBV6-5 and TRBJ1-3, with unresolved D. The V end was cut by 4 bases, the J end by 0 bases, with 7 bases between. Germline CDR1 is MNHEY and CDR2 is SVGAGI. The CDR3 runs 14 residues. CDR3 loop: CASSLGGSGNTIYF. In DNA, the CDR3 is TGTGCCAGCAGTTTAGGCGGCTCTGGAAACACCATATATTTT.

The V and J genes are TRBV7-2 and TRBJ2-6; D call uncertain. This CDR3 has 16 residues. Germline values: CDR1 SGHTA, CDR2 FQGNSA. V lost 2 bases to trimming and J lost 2 bases, with 10 bases between them. CDR3 amino acids: CASSLMSRAGANVLTF. CDR3 in DNA: TGTGCCAGCAGCTTAATGTCCCGGGCTGGGGCCAACGTCCTGACTTTC.

The V gene is TRBV5-1, the J gene TRBJ2-1; 9 nucleotides line up with TRBD1. From germline, CDR1 is SGHRS and CDR2 YFSETQ. V trimming: 4 bases; J trimming: 6 bases; junction bases outside the gene matches: 5. The CDR3 length is 14 residues. CDR3 loop: CASSRDRVSNEQFF. CDR3 DNA: TGCGCCAGCAGCCGGGACAGGGTAAGCAATGAGCAGTTCTTC.

This sequence joins TRBV18 and TRBJ2-7; the D gene is possibly TRBD1 (6 bases). This CDR3 region has 17 residues. Germline loops: CDR1 KGHSH, CDR2 LQKENI. Trimming left V 6 bases short and J 0 bases short, with 21 bases between. CDR3 sequence reads: CASSLLPRDTSSYEQYF. The CDR3 DNA follows: TGTGCCAGCTCCCTCCTCCCCCGGGACACCAGCTCCTACGAGCAGTACTTC.

This clone is a singleton in its sample. V usage is TRBV3-1 (or the pseudogene TRBV3-2) and J usage is TRBJ1-3; D not certain. In germline, CDR1 is LGHDT, CDR2 YNNKEL (reference sequence). V was trimmed by 0 bases and J by 0 bases, leaving 6 bases between them. The CDR3 runs to 15 residues. The DNA of the CDR3 is TGTGCCAGCAGCCAAGAGGACTCCTCTGGAAACACCATATATTTT. Protein product: CASSQEDSSGNTIYF.

V gene TRBV10-3 combines with J gene TRBJ1-2; D gene ambiguous. This CDR3 contains 14 residues. Germline CDR1 reads ENHRY; CDR2 reads SYGVKD. Between the trimmed V and J ends, which lost 3 bases and 4 bases, there was a span of 12 bases. CDR3 region: CAISDGPNIYGYTF. Written as DNA, the CDR3 is TGTGCCATCAGTGATGGCCCCAACATCTATGGCTACACCTTC.

The V call is TRBV2, the J call TRBJ1-5, with D perhaps TRBD1 (6 bases). This CDR3 has 15 amino acids. Deletions cut 4 bases from V and 6 bases from J, with 16 bases between. Looked up from germline, CDR1 is SNHLY and CDR2 is FYNNEI. The DNA for the CDR3 is TGTGCCAGCAGTGTGGGGACAACCGGTAGTCAGCCCCAGCATTTT. Residues: CASSVGTTGSQPQHF.